This T cell receptor beta chain originates from a study of cytomegalovirus exposure and HLA in healthy donors. Study results and limitations: Among TCR beta chains, those listed as cytomegalovirus-associated numbered under 200.

This clone was counted a few times. Its specificity is unknown. Germline V gene data show CDR1 as MNHEY and CDR2 as SMNVEV (reference sequence). V was clipped by 7 bases and J by 8 bases; unmatched bases: 14. This CDR3 region has 16 residues. The method was immunoSEQ multiplex PCR; TCRdb's version includes in-frame clones alone and lacks a portion of them. Of about 140,000 clones listed, roughly 79% are singletons. The chain employs TRBV27 and TRBJ2-1; 10 bases map to TRBD2. The sequenced sample consisted of PBMCs. The sequence was obtained from a man aged 25-40 years in good health and CMV-seropositive. The DNA for the CDR3 is TGTGCCAGCATGACCCCGGAGCCAGCGGGAGGGTATGAGCAGTTCTTC. Translating it yields CASMTPEPAGGYEQFF.